This T cell receptor beta chain was captured by sequencing in a study of blood T cell repertoires in COVID-19. Turning to the study itself: COVID-19 samples from acute and convalescent phases originated in the United States, Italy and Spain.

This CDR3 is built from 17 residues. CDR1 is SGHTA, CDR2 FQGNSA, per germline. The trim removed 5 bases at V and 0 bases at J, leaving 10 bases unmatched. In the original processing: Cell counts per sample came from amplifying reference gene primers. The method was immunoSEQ multiplex PCR; TCRdb's version includes in-frame clones alone and lacks a portion of them. D and trimming come from the DNA, and the V and J calls and clone size come from that table. Of around 150,000 clones in the sample, roughly 87% were seen once. The receptor's source is a woman aged 60 to 75 with active or convalescent COVID-19. The V call is TRBV7-2, the J call TRBJ1-3, with TRBD1 matching over 7 bases. The sequencing input was peripheral blood. CDR3 amino acids: CASSVGTAALSGNTIYF. For the CDR3, the DNA is TGTGCCAGCAGCGTTGGGACAGCTGCCCTCTCTGGAAACACCATATATTTT. Filled out from reference TRBV7-2 and TRBJ1-3, the complete variable domain reads GAGVSQSPSNKVTEKGKDVELRCDPISGHTALYWYRQSLGQGLEFLIYFQGNSAPDKSGLPSDRFSAERTGGSVSTLTIQRTQQEDSAVYLCASSVGTAALSGNTIYFGEGSWLTVV.